The source of this TCR beta chain is a study of blood T cells in healthy people across ages (dated by TCRdb to 2013 to 2016). For the study in its entirety: Template switching captured roughly one uniquely barcoded TCR beta cDNA molecule per two T cells in model experiments. The study measured age-related changes in TCR beta repertoire diversity using deep sequencing normalized with unique cDNA molecular identifiers. The donors were divided into four age groups: young (average around 16 years), middle-aged (approximately 39), aged (approximately 62) and long-lived (roughly 86). To avoid experimental bias, donors of different ages were spread randomly across the sequencing lanes. Using the same blood draw, the study looked at two additional independent replicas of 1 million unique cDNA reads for two donors, one aged 18 to 30 and the other aged 80 or older.

What the work shows at the level of the full study, not this receptor alone: Since profiling was done on bulk unsorted PBMCs, naive and antigen-experienced compartments could not be conclusively compared. Compared with the aged group, more naive CD4+ T cells, fewer expanded clones and increased TCR diversity were shown by the long-lived group, suggesting age selection. Because donor CMV infection status was unknown, age-related changes in expanded clonotypes were potentially confounded. Estimates of total diversity from one million sequenced T cells were regarded as lower bounds and underestimates. The percentage of naive T cells measured by flow cytometry correlated strongly with observed TCR beta diversity. Observed TCR beta diversity per million T cells fell roughly linearly with age, and a significant reduction was already apparent by age about 38.

Library preparation used 5' RACE. The listed sequencing device is Illumina HiSeq 2500. A second PCR of roughly 7 to 12 cycles was run with a J-beta primer mix and a sample-barcoded 5' primer. Each TCR beta cDNA molecule received a unique molecular identifier from a template-switch 5' adaptor carrying 12 random nucleotides. At least 2.5 million CDR3-containing paired-end reads were obtained from each sample. First-strand cDNA synthesis was performed from all RNA using the Mint cDNA synthesis kit, with priming by a TRBC-specific oligonucleotide. After uracil-DNA glycosylase treatment, a first 18-cycle PCR used universal primers M1SS and BC2_uni_R on all cDNA. The study's own analysis went as follows. For normalization, 1 million high-quality reads were randomly selected from each sample, with every read carrying a distinct molecular identifier. Reads with shared molecular identifiers were discarded instead of being binned into consensus sequences. MiTCR, set to a Q25 quality threshold and the strictest error-elimination algorithm, was used for CDR3 identification, clonotype clustering and error correction. A nonparametric unseen species model with Euler transformation was used to estimate a lower bound on total TCR beta diversity. The public reads were run again by TCRdb, first through fastp at Q25 and then through MiXCR, and only productive beta chains were kept. Every entry covers one CDR3 protein and lists the most common genes and DNA from its rows. The V and J calls and clone size are TCRdb's, not the authors'. This sample holds approximately 1.5 million distinct CDR3 sequences; 35% to 45% were observed only once. The ten largest make up approximately 4.1% of the sample.

This clonotype appeared many times. What antigen it recognizes has not been identified. Base quality data are lacking; no much larger clone is found one base away. Systemically healthy Caucasian individuals from Russia, approximately 39 in total and aged roughly 6 to 95 years, were included as donors. Each donor gave about 11 milliliters of peripheral blood, drawn into EDTA-treated Vacutainer tubes. PBMCs were isolated by Ficoll-Paque density-gradient centrifugation, with at least 7 million obtained per sample. Trizol reagent was used to extract total RNA from the PBMCs, yielding at least 5.5 micrograms per sample. Naive CD45RAhigh/CD27high T cell percentages were measured by flow cytometry on a PBMC aliquot from every donor. The junction shows trimming of 0 bases on V and 3 bases on J, and the gene matches do not reach 5 bases of it. The CDR3 covers 15 residues, taking in both the cysteine and the phenylalanine. The DNA shown is the 45-base CDR3, in frame from base 1.

The chain uses TRBV12-3 or TRBV12-4 and TRBJ2-7; the junction holds 7 bases that match TRBD2. The specimen was blood. The sequence was obtained from a woman aged 18-30 years in good health. CDR3 loop: CASSLAASGGYEQYF. The DNA is as follows: TGTGCCAGCAGTTTAGCGGCTAGCGGTGGCTACGAGCAGTACTTC.